The rows below give T cell receptor beta chains drawn from one sample of a study of blood T cell repertoires in COVID-19. The table came from immunoSEQ multiplex PCR; TCRdb's copy has only in-frame clones and leaves some out. The table includes 130,000 to 150,000 clones, about 85% detected once. Material for sequencing was peripheral blood. These receptors were taken from a woman in her 70s with COVID-19, enrolled during active disease. The CDR3 runs from the conserved cysteine through the conserved F or W. A D gene is named only where the DNA matches it firmly. Size tells how often a clone was seen (once, few, many) or the class of an expanded clone, and some rows leave it out.

cdr3_nt,cdr3_aa,v_call,clone_size,j_call,d_call,cdr3_length
TGTGCCAGCAGCCATCTCCTAGCGGGAGGAGACTCGGATACGCAGTATTTT,CASSHLLAGGDSDTQYF,TRBV4-2,-,TRBJ2-3,TRBD2,17
TGTGCCAGCAGTTCGCCGGACACCTACTACGAGCAGTACTTC,CASSSPDTYYEQYF,TRBV28,-,TRBJ2-7,-,14
TGTGCCTGGAGAGCCCGCTATGGCTACACCTTC,CAWRARYGYTF,TRBV30,-,TRBJ1-2,-,11
TGTGCCAGCAGCCCTCGGACAGCTAACTATGGCTACACCTTC,CASSPRTANYGYTF,TRBV11-2,few,TRBJ1-2,-,14
TGTGCCAGCAGCCCCGGGACAGGGGTCCCTAAAGAGACCCAGTACTTC,CASSPGTGVPKETQYF,TRBV3-1/TRBV3-2,-,TRBJ2-5,TRBD1,16
TGTGCCAGTAGTTTCACAGGGTACTCCGGGGAGCTGTTTTTT,CASSFTGYSGELFF,TRBV19,-,TRBJ2-2,-,14
TGTGCCAGCAGCGACTGGACTTCTGAAGCTTTCTTT,CASSDWTSEAFF,TRBV7-9,few,TRBJ1-1,-,12
TGTGCCAGTAGTCCGAGCACCGGGGAGCTGTTTTTT,CASSPSTGELFF,TRBV19,few,TRBJ2-2,-,12
TGTGCCAGCTCCCGAGACGGGAATGAAAAACTGTTTTTT,CASSRDGNEKLFF,TRBV18,-,TRBJ1-4,-,13
TGTGCCAGCAGTCACCGGGGTAGCGGGGTTCCCTACAATGAGCAGTTCTTC,CASSHRGSGVPYNEQFF,TRBV6-2/TRBV6-3,once,TRBJ2-1,TRBD2,17
TGCGCCAGCAGCTTGGGGAGGGACTCTCGTATGAACACTGAAGCTTTCTTT,CASSLGRDSRMNTEAFF,TRBV5-1,-,TRBJ1-1,-,17
TGTGCCGGCAGCCAAGGAGAGGGAAGGCAGTACTTC,CAGSQGEGRQYF,TRBV3-1/TRBV3-2,once,TRBJ2-7,-,12
TGTGCCAGCAGCTGGGGCCCTAGCAATCAGCCCCAGCATTTT,CASSWGPSNQPQHF,TRBV7-9,-,TRBJ1-5,-,14
TGTGCCAGTCGGACAGGGGGTCAGCCCCAGCATTTT,CASRTGGQPQHF,TRBV19,-,TRBJ1-5,TRBD1,12
TGTGCCAGCGGGGGACACGAGCCCTACGAGCAGTACTTC,CASGGHEPYEQYF,TRBV21-1,-,TRBJ2-7,-,13
TGTGCCAGCAGCGTAGTTTTGGGCGCCTCTGGAAACACCATATATTTT,CASSVVLGASGNTIYF,TRBV9,-,TRBJ1-3,-,16
TGTGCCAGCAGCTTAGGTGGGCGTCAGTCCTACAATGAGCAGTTCTTC,CASSLGGRQSYNEQFF,TRBV5-4,-,TRBJ2-1,-,16
TGTGCCAGCAGCCCGGCGGGGAGTAGAGGTGGCTACACCTTC,CASSPAGSRGGYTF,TRBV7-9,once,TRBJ1-2,-,14
TGTGCCAGCACCACCGGGGGGGCGCAAGGAAACACCATATATTTT,CASTTGGAQGNTIYF,TRBV28,-,TRBJ1-3,-,15
TGTGCCAGCCGCAGGGACAGGGGTTGGGACACTGAAGCTTTCTTT,CASRRDRGWDTEAFF,TRBV27,once,TRBJ1-1,TRBD1,15
TGTGCCAGCAGCTTAGGGACAGGGGTTGGGACAGATACGCAGTATTTT,CASSLGTGVGTDTQYF,TRBV7-8,-,TRBJ2-3,TRBD1,16
TGTGCCAGCAGTGGGAGGAGGAACTACGAGCAGTACTTC,CASSGRRNYEQYF,TRBV12-3/TRBV12-4,-,TRBJ2-7,-,13
TGTGCCAGCAGTTTTTTAGCCGCTGAAGCTTTCTTT,CASSFLAAEAFF,TRBV12-3/TRBV12-4,-,TRBJ1-1,-,12
TGTGCCAGTAGCCATGGCCTCTCCTACGAGCAGTACTTC,CASSHGLSYEQYF,TRBV19,few,TRBJ2-7,-,13
TGTGCCAGTAGTATGTTGTCAGGGTTGAACAATCAGCCCCAGCATTTT,CASSMLSGLNNQPQHF,TRBV19,-,TRBJ1-5,-,16
TGTGCCAGCAGCTTAGAGGGGAACAATCAGCCCCAGCATTTT,CASSLEGNNQPQHF,TRBV7-9,-,TRBJ1-5,-,14
TGTGCCAGCACGGCGGCACTGGGGAACACTGAAGCTTTCTTT,CASTAALGNTEAFF,TRBV2,few,TRBJ1-1,-,14
TGTGCCAGCAGTGACTCCGGGACAGGGGTCGTCGGGGAGCTGTTTTTT,CASSDSGTGVVGELFF,TRBV28,few,TRBJ2-2,TRBD1,16
TGTGCCAGCAGTCGAATAACGGGGGGCGTAGGTCAGCCCCAGCATTTT,CASSRITGGVGQPQHF,TRBV28,few,TRBJ1-5,-,16
TGTGCCAGCAGTTACCAGGGGGCGCTCGGTAACTATGGCTACACCTTC,CASSYQGALGNYGYTF,TRBV6-5,-,TRBJ1-2,TRBD1,16
TGTGCCAGCAGTTCGCCGGGTGCCTATGGCTACACCTTC,CASSSPGAYGYTF,TRBV6-5,-,TRBJ1-2,-,13
TGTGCCAGCAGCTTAGCGCGGGCTAGCGGGGGATTGTACGAGCAGTACTTC,CASSLARASGGLYEQYF,TRBV7-2,once,TRBJ2-7,TRBD2,17
TGTGCCAGCAGCGTACGAGAGGGAGCTAACACCGGGGAGCTGTTTTTT,CASSVREGANTGELFF,TRBV9,-,TRBJ2-2,-,16
TGTGCCAGCAGCTTATATCCAGGAAAAGAGACCCAGTACTTC,CASSLYPGKETQYF,TRBV7-9,-,TRBJ2-5,-,14
TGTGCCAGCTTGGGGGGTAATACAGGACTGAATTCACCCCTCCACTTT,CASLGGNTGLNSPLHF,TRBV3-1/TRBV3-2,few,TRBJ1-6,-,16
TGTGCCAGCAGTTATCGGACAGGCCGACTGTTTTTT,CASSYRTGRLFF,TRBV5-4,few,TRBJ1-4,TRBD1,12
TGTGCCAGCAGCTTGGCTGTAACTGAAGCTTTCTTT,CASSLAVTEAFF,TRBV5-6,-,TRBJ1-1,-,12
TGTGCCAGCAGCCAAGATATCGGGGACTCCTACGAGCAGTACTTC,CASSQDIGDSYEQYF,TRBV3-1/TRBV3-2,-,TRBJ2-7,-,15
TGCGCCAGCAGTCATTACAGGTTCGGGCAGCCCCAGCATTTT,CASSHYRFGQPQHF,TRBV23-1,-,TRBJ1-5,-,14
TGTGCCAGCAGCCAAAACCGCCCGGGGCGGGGAGATACGCAGTATTTT,CASSQNRPGRGDTQYF,TRBV3-1/TRBV3-2,once,TRBJ2-3,-,16
TGTGCCAGCAGCTCCAACCATGAGCAGCCCCAGCATTTT,CASSSNHEQPQHF,TRBV5-6,-,TRBJ1-5,-,13
TGTGCCAGCAGCCCGTCGGGTGTGATGAGCAATCAGCCCCAGCATTTT,CASSPSGVMSNQPQHF,TRBV28,-,TRBJ1-5,-,16
TGTGCCTGGAGTGTGGTGGGACAGGGGCGAAATCAGCCCCAGCATTTT,CAWSVVGQGRNQPQHF,TRBV30,-,TRBJ1-5,TRBD1,16
TGCGCCAGCAGCCAGGGGGGACAGGGAGTCTACGAGCAGTACTTC,CASSQGGQGVYEQYF,TRBV5-1,few,TRBJ2-7,TRBD1,15
TGTGCCAGCAGCGAACAGACAGGGGCCACAGATACGCAGTATTTT,CASSEQTGATDTQYF,TRBV9,-,TRBJ2-3,TRBD1,15
TGTGCCAGCAGTGTTTTCGACGAGCAGTACTTC,CASSVFDEQYF,TRBV2,-,TRBJ2-7,-,11
TGTGCCAGCAGCCAGGAGCACACAGGGTATGGCTACACCTTC,CASSQEHTGYGYTF,TRBV5-5,-,TRBJ1-2,-,14
TGTGCCAGCATCTGGACGGGACAAAGTGATCAGCCCCAGCATTTT,CASIWTGQSDQPQHF,TRBV6-5,-,TRBJ1-5,-,15
TGTGCCAGCAGCGTAGAGGCGGGGGACACAGATACGCAGTATTTT,CASSVEAGDTDTQYF,TRBV9,-,TRBJ2-3,TRBD2,15
TGTGCCAGCAGTTTAACAGTCCGCAGGACTGAAGCTTTCTTT,CASSLTVRRTEAFF,TRBV28,-,TRBJ1-1,-,14
TGCGCCAGCAGCCAAGAAGGAGTAGAGCCCGGCTATGGCTACACCTTC,CASSQEGVEPGYGYTF,TRBV4-1,-,TRBJ1-2,-,16
TGTGCCAGCTCACCACCTAGCGGGGACAATGAGCAGTTCTTC,CASSPPSGDNEQFF,TRBV18,-,TRBJ2-1,TRBD2,14
TGTGCCACCTCCGCGACAGGGGTTGATGGCTACACCTTC,CATSATGVDGYTF,TRBV7-9,-,TRBJ1-2,TRBD1,13